This TCR beta chain was sequenced for a study of blood T cell repertoires in COVID-19 (dated by TCRdb to 2018 to 2020). Context from the whole study: Collaborator samples came from the United States, Italy and Spain and covered acute and convalescent phases of COVID-19. The prospective study material was composed of cDNA or gDNA derived from T cells, B-cell-depleted T cells, or PBMCs. The dataset comprised deeply sampled blood TCRbeta repertoires from subjects exposed to, actively infected with, or recovered from COVID-19. A freely available public database, intended as a resource for researchers studying the immune response to SARS-CoV-2, is where the repertoires were released. Samples were obtained from the ongoing ImmuneRACE study (first 160 participants) and from over 1,000 subjects provided by 6 global collaborators. Sample metadata almost always included a de-identified subject ID, COVID-19 status, age in years and sex. Where available, HLA class I and class II types were taken from metadata supplied by the sample provider and were not determined by assay-based typing.

The germline V gene encodes CDR1 LGHDT and CDR2 YNNKEL (reference sequence). Relative to germline, V is 4 bases shorter and J is 4 bases shorter, with 4 bases between their ends. The CDR3, from cysteine to phenylalanine, totals 12 residues. The kept DNA is CDR3 alone, 36 bases in frame from the first base. The immunoSEQ Assay, a bias-controlled multiplex PCR, was used to amplify TCRbeta CDR3 regions from genomic DNA. As for the authors' bioinformatics: Nucleated cell counts per sample were estimated from amplification of reference gene primers within the assay. To quantify the absolute abundance of each unique TCRbeta CDR3 rearrangement, sequence reads were collapsed and filtered. For each sample, productive Simpson clonality was calculated by taking the square root of Simpson's diversity index across productive rearrangements. TCRdb carries this immuneACCESS record with in-frame sequences only. Its versions omit some clonotypes, under half of them owing to an unresolved V gene in the studies checked, with the rest unexplained. D and trimming were read from the DNA, whereas the V and J calls and clone size are those reported in that table. A total of 300,000 to 450,000 clones appear in this sample, less than 85% of them only once. The ten biggest clones cover roughly 3.7% of the sample.

Details on this clone: Its target antigen remains unknown. No clone much larger than this one lies a single base away; base qualities are absent.

What the research found in general, with its limitations: Clinical and demographic metadata were provided uncurated, with the amount varying by source and participant.

Collaborating institutions collected whole blood in K2EDTA tubes following their own protocols. For TCRbeta analysis, collaborators shipped samples in one of three forms: frozen whole blood, isolated PBMCs, or DNA extracted from either of those sample types. Material: peripheral blood. This receptor chain uses TRBV3-1 (or the pseudogene TRBV3-2) and TRBJ2-2; the D gene lacks a confident call. The TCR was taken from a woman under 30 with acute or convalescent COVID-19. At the DNA level, the sequence is TGTGCCAGCAGCCTTATCACCGGGGAGCTGTTTTTT. Translated, this is CASSLITGELFF.